This T cell receptor (beta chain) comes out of a study of cytomegalovirus exposure and HLA in healthy donors. Background on the study: The roughly 120 validation repertoires matched the approximately 670 first-cohort repertoires in platform, a later analysis reported. Study conclusions and caveats: Most TCR sequences were uncommon, yet certain public TCRs appeared in many donors. One later analysis, an examination of the 120 validation repertoires, found that first-cohort TCR clusters tended to co-occur in them. There were under 200 TCR beta chains listed as cytomegalovirus-associated.

On this clone: Its target is not known.

Trimming removed 5 bases at V and 2 bases at J, with 10 bases between. CDR3 length: 13 amino acids. Germline V lookup: CDR1 SGHTA, CDR2 FQGNSA. TCRdb's table, derived via immunoSEQ multiplex PCR, lists solely in-frame clones and lacks some. The table records roughly 330,000 clones, around 90% of them present only once. This clonotype was sampled from a woman between 25 and 40 years old in good health and CMV-seropositive. Sequencing input: PBMCs. The V gene is TRBV7-2, the J gene TRBJ2-7, with D perhaps matching TRBD1 (6 bases). CDR3 nucleotides: TGTGCCAGCAGCGGCAGGGGCGCCTACGAGCAGTACTTC. Protein sequence: CASSGRGAYEQYF.